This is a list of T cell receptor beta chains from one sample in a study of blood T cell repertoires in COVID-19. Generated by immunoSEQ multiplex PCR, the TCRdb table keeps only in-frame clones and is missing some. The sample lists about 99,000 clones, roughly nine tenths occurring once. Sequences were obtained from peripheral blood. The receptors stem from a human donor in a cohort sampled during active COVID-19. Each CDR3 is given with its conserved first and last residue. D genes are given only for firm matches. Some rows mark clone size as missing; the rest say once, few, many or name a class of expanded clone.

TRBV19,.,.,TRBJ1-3,CATAPEWRSGNTIYF,TGTGCCACCGCTCCGGAATGGAGGTCTGGAAACACCATATATTTT
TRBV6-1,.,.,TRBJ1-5,CASSEISSGAQPQHF,TGTGCCAGCAGTGAAATATCCTCAGGGGCCCAGCCCCAGCATTTT
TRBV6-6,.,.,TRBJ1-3,CASSPFPKTPKSGNTIYF,TGTGCCAGCAGTCCCTTCCCTAAGACACCCAAGTCTGGAAACACCATATATTTT
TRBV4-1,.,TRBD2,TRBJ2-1,CASSPPAGTSVNEQFF,TGCGCCAGCAGCCCTCCTGCCGGGACTAGCGTGAATGAGCAGTTCTTC
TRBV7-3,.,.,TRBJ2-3,CASSLTGNRDTQYF,TGTGCCAGCAGCTTAACCGGGAACAGAGATACGCAGTATTTT
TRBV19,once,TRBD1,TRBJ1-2,CASSTGTAFYGYTF,TGTGCCAGTAGTACAGGGACAGCCTTCTATGGCTACACCTTC
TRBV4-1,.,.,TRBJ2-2,CASSQRTGELFF,TGCGCCAGCAGCCAACGCACCGGGGAGCTGTTTTTT
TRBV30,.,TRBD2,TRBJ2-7,CAWSVLKWRGGLSSYEQYF,TGTGCCTGGAGTGTCCTAAAGTGGCGGGGGGGCCTGTCGTCCTACGAGCAGTACTTC
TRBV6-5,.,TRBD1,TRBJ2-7,CVSSLGQVGYEQYF,TGTGTCAGCAGTCTCGGACAGGTCGGCTACGAGCAGTACTTC
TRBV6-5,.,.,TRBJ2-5,CASSGGGETQYF,TGTGCCAGCAGCGGAGGTGGGGAGACCCAGTACTTC
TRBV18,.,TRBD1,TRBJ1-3,CASSQAGQGAGNTIYF,TGTGCCAGCTCACAAGCCGGACAGGGGGCTGGAAACACCATATATTTT
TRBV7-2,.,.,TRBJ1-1,CASSRDGWTEAFF,TGTGCCAGCAGCCGAGACGGGTGGACTGAAGCTTTCTTT
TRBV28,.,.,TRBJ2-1,CASSFPNLGGQFF,TGTGCCAGCAGTTTTCCAAACCTCGGGGGGCAGTTCTTC
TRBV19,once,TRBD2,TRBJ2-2,CASRLAANTGELFF,TGTGCCAGCCGCCTAGCGGCGAACACCGGGGAGCTGTTTTTT
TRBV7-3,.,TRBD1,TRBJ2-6,CASSPTGGAGANVLTF,TGTGCCAGCAGCCCGACAGGGGGCGCTGGGGCCAACGTCCTGACTTTC
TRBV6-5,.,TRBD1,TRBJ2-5,CASSWTGETQETQYF,TGTGCCAGCAGTTGGACAGGCGAAACCCAAGAGACCCAGTACTTC
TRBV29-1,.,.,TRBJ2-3,CSATTGTDTQYF,TGCAGCGCAACTACAGGGACAGATACGCAGTATTTT
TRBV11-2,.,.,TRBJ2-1,CASSLRTVSSYNEQFF,TGTGCCAGCAGCCTTCGGACAGTTAGCTCCTACAATGAGCAGTTCTTC
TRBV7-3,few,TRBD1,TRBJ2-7,CASSLRQGISYEQYF,TGTGCCAGCAGCTTAAGACAGGGGATCTCCTACGAGCAGTACTTC
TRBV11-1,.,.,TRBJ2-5,CASSLAGGGETQYF,TGTGCCAGCAGCTTAGCGGGCGGGGGCGAGACCCAGTACTTC
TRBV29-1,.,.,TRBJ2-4,CSVEAGYNIQYF,TGCAGCGTTGAAGCAGGCTACAACATTCAGTACTTC
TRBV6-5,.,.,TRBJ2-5,CASSWSVRETQYF,TGTGCCAGCAGTTGGTCGGTTAGAGAGACCCAGTACTTC
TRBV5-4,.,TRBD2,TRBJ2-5,CASSQRTSGRVETQYF,TGTGCCAGCAGCCAACGGACTAGCGGGAGAGTAGAGACCCAGTACTTC
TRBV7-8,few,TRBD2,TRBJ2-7,CASSLIWLAGGYEQYF,TGTGCCAGCAGCTTAATTTGGCTAGCGGGAGGCTACGAGCAGTACTTC
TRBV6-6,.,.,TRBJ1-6,CASSYETGSPLHF,TGTGCCAGCAGTTACGAGACAGGCTCACCCCTCCACTTT
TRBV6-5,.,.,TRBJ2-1,CASSYDSFNEQFF,TGTGCCAGCAGTTACGACTCGTTCAATGAGCAGTTCTTC
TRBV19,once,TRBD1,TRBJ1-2,CASRRTRDRGYGYTF,TGTGCCAGTAGACGGACCCGGGACAGGGGTTATGGCTACACCTTC
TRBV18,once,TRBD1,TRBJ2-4,CASSPPGDRKFIQYF,TGTGCCAGCTCACCACCCGGGGACAGGAAATTCATTCAGTACTTC
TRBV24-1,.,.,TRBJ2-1,CATSGSGYNEQFF,TGTGCCACCAGCGGGAGTGGTTACAATGAGCAGTTCTTC
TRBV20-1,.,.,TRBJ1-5,CSASNPRGNQPQHF,TGCAGTGCTAGTAACCCCCGAGGCAATCAGCCCCAGCATTTT
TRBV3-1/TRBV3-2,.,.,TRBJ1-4,CASSQEMDSNEKLFF,TGTGCCAGCAGCCAAGAAATGGACAGTAATGAAAAACTGTTTTTT
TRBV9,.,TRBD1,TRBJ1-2,CASSTWDRDPNYGYTF,TGTGCCAGCAGCACCTGGGACAGGGACCCAAACTATGGCTACACCTTC
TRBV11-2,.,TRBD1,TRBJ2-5,CASSRRDSQETQYF,TGTGCCAGCAGCCGCCGGGACAGCCAAGAGACCCAGTACTTC
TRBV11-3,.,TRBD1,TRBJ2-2,CASSPRQGSNTGELFF,TGTGCCAGCAGCCCTCGACAGGGATCAAACACCGGGGAGCTGTTTTTT
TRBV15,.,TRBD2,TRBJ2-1,CATSGPPGLVVEQFF,TGTGCCACCAGCGGGCCTCCGGGACTAGTAGTTGAGCAGTTCTTC
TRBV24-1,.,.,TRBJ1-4,CATSDSIGEEKLFF,TGTGCCACCAGTGATTCAATCGGGGAGGAAAAACTGTTTTTT
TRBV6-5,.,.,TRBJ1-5,CASSSGGGNNQPQHF,TGTGCCAGCAGTTCTGGAGGCGGAAACAATCAGCCCCAGCATTTT
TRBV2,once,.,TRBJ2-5,CASSGGIQETQYF,TGTGCCAGCAGTGGAGGGATCCAAGAGACCCAGTACTTC
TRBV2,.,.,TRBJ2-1,CASQASSNEQFF,TGTGCCAGCCAAGCTAGCAGCAATGAGCAGTTCTTC
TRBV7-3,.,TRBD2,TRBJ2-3,CASSLGLAGTDTQYF,TGTGCCAGCAGCTTAGGACTAGCGGGGACAGATACGCAGTATTTT
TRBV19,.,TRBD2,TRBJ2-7,CASSWGGEYEQYF,TGTGCCAGCTCCTGGGGGGGAGAGTACGAGCAGTACTTC
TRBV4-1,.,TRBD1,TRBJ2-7,CASAPLHRGRAYEQYF,TGCGCCAGCGCTCCGCTCCACAGGGGAAGGGCCTACGAGCAGTACTTC